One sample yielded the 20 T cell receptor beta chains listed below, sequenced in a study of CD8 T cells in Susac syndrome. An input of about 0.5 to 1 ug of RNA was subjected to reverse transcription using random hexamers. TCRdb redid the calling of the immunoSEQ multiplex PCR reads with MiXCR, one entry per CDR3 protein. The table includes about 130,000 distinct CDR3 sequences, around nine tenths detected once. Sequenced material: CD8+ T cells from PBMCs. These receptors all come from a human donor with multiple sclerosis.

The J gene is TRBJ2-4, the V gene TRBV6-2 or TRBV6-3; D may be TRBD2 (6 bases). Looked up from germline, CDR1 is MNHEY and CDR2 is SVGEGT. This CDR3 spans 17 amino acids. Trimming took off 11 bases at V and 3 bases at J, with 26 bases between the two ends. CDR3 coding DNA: TGTGCCTCCCTGAAGGGGTCCGGGGGTCAGGACAAAAACATTCAGTACTTC. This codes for CASLKGSGGQDKNIQYF.

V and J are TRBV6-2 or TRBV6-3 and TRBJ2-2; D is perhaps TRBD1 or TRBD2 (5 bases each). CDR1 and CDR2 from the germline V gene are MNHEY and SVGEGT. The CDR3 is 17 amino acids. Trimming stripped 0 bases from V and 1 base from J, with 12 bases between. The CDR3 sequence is CASSYSIGGENTGELFF. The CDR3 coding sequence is TGTGCCAGCAGTTACTCCATTGGGGGAGAGAACACCGGGGAGCTGTTTTTT.

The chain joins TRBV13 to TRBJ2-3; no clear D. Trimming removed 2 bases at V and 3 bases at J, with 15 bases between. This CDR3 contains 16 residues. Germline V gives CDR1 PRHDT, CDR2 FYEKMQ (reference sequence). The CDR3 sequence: CASSLRADPATDTQYF. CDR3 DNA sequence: TGTGCCAGCAGCTTAAGGGCCGACCCAGCAACAGATACGCAGTATTTT. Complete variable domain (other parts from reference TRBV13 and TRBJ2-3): AAGVIQSPRHLIKEKRETATLKCYPIPRHDTVYWYQQGPGQDPQFLISFYEKMQSDKGSIPDRFSAQQFSDYHSELNMSSLELGDSALYFCASSLRADPATDTQYFGPGTRLTVL.

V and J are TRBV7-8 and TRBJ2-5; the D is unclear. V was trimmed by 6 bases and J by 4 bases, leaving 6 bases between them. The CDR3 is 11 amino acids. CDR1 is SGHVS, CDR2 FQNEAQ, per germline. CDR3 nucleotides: TGTGCCAGCAGTGTTTCAGAGACCCAGTACTTC. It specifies CASSVSETQYF.

The CDR3: CASSSRDSIQYF. The CDR3 DNA reads as TGTGCCAGCAGCTCCAGGGATAGCATTCAGTACTTC. V and J are TRBV7-9 and TRBJ2-4, with TRBD1 as a possible D gene (5 bases). Trimming removed 4 bases from V and 9 bases from J, with 10 bases in between. This CDR3 is built from 12 residues. CDR1 is SEHNR and CDR2 is FQNEAQ in the germline V gene (reference sequence).

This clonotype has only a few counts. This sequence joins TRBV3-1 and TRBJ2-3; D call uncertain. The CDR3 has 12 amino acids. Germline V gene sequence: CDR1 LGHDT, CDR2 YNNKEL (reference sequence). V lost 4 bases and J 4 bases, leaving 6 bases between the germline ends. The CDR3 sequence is CASSPTSDTQYF. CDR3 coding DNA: TGTGCCAGCAGCCCTACCTCAGATACGCAGTATTTT.

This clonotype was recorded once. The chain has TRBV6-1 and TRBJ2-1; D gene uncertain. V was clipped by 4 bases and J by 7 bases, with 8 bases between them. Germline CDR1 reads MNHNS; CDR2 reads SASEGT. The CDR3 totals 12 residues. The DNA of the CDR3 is TGTGCCAGCAGTGCTATGGGAAATGAGCAGTTCTTC. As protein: CASSAMGNEQFF.

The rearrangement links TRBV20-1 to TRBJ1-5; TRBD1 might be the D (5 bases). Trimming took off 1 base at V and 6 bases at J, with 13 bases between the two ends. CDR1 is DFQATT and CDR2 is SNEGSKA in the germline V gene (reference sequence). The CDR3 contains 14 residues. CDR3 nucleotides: TGCAGTGCTAGAGTCGGCGGGACGAGTCAGCCCCAGCATTTT. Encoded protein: CSARVGGTSQPQHF.

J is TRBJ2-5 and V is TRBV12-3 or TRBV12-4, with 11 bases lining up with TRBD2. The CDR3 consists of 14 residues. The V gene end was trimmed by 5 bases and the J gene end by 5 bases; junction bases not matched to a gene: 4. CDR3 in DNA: TGTGCCAGCAGTAGACTAGCGGGGAAGGAGACCCAGTACTTC. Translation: CASSRLAGKETQYF.

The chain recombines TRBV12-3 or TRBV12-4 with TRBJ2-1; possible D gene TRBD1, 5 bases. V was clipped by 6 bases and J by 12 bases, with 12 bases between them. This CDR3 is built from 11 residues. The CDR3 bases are TGTGCCAGCAGCCCAGGGATTCGGCAGTTCTTC. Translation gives CASSPGIRQFF.

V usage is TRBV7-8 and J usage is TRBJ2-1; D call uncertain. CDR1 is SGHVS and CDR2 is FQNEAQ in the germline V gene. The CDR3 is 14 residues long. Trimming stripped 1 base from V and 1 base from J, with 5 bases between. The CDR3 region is CASSLDGSYNEQFF. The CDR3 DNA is TGTGCCAGCAGCTTAGACGGGTCCTACAATGAGCAGTTCTTC.

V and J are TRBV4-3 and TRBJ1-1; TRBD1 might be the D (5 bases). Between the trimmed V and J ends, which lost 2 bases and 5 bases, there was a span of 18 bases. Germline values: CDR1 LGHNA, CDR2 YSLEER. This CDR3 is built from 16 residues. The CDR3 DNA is TGCGCCAGCAGCCAATCTTGGGGGGACGGGTCGACTGAAGCTTTCTTT. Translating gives CASSQSWGDGSTEAFF.

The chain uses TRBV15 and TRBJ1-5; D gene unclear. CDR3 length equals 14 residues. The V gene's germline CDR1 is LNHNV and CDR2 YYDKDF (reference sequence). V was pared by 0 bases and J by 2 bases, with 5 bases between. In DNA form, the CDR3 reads TGTGCCACCAGCAGAGATTGGGGCAATCAGCCCCAGCATTTT. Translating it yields CATSRDWGNQPQHF.

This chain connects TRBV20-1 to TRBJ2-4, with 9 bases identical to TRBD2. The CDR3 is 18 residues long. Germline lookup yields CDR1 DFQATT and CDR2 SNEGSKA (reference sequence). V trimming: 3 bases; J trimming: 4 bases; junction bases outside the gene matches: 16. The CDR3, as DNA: TGCAGTGCTAGTACGGCGGGAGGGCCAACGGACGTTAAAAACATTCAGTACTTC. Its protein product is CSASTAGGPTDVKNIQYF.

The CDR3 loop reads CASIGRVTDYGYTF. The CDR3 DNA sequence: TGTGCCAGCATAGGGAGGGTTACGGACTATGGCTACACCTTC. V and J are TRBV2 and TRBJ1-2; D remains ambiguous. Germline V gene data show CDR1 as SNHLY and CDR2 as FYNNEI. Trimming cost V 7 bases and J 3 bases, with 15 bases left between them. The CDR3 totals 14 residues.

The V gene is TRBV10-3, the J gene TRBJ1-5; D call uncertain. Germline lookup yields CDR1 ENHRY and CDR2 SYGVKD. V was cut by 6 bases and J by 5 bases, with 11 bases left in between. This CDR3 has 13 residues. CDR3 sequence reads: CAIRSEGYQPQHF. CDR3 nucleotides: TGTGCCATCAGGAGTGAGGGATATCAGCCCCAGCATTTT.

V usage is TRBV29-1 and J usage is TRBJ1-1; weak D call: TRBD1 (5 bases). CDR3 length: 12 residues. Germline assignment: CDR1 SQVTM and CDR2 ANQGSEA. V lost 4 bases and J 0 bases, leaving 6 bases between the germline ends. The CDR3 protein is CSVVGVNTEAFF. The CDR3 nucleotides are TGCAGCGTTGTGGGGGTGAACACTGAAGCTTTCTTT. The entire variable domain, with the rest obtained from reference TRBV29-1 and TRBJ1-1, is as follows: SAVISQKPSRDICQRGTSLTIQCQVDSQVTMMFWYRQQPGQSLTLIATANQGSEATYESGFVIDKFPISRPNLTFSTLTVSNMSPEDSSIYLCSVVGVNTEAFFGQGTRLTVV.

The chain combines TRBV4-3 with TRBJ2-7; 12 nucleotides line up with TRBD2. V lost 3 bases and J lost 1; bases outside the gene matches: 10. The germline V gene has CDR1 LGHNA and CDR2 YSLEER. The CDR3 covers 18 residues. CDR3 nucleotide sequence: TGCGCCAGCAGCCAGGGCCTAGCGGGAGGGCCGGCATCCTACGAGCAGTACTTC. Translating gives CASSQGLAGGPASYEQYF.

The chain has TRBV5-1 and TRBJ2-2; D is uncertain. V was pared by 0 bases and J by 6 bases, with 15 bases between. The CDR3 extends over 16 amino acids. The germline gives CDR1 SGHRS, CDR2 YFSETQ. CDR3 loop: CASSLVVALNAGELFF. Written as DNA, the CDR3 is TGCGCCAGCAGCTTGGTCGTTGCGTTAAATGCCGGGGAGCTGTTTTTT.

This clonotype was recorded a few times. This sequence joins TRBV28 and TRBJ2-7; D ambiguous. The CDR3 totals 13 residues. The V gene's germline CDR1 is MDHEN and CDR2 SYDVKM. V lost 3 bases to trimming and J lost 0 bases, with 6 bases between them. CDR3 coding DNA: TGTGCCAGCAGTTTTGGCGTCTCCTACGAGCAGTACTTC. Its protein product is CASSFGVSYEQYF.